This is a list of T cell receptor beta chains from one sample in a study of CD8 T cells in Susac syndrome. TCRdb reprocessed the immunoSEQ multiplex PCR reads via MiXCR and lists one record per CDR3 protein. Of roughly 140,000 distinct CDR3 sequences listed, 94% are singletons. Sequenced sample: CD8+ T cells from PBMCs. These receptor sequences come from a human donor in good health. The CDR3 runs from the conserved cysteine through the conserved F or W.

v_call	j_call	cdr3_aa
TRBV20-1	TRBJ2-7	CSARESIGFVQYF
TRBV6-5	TRBJ2-7	CASSYSRFGPSYEQYF
TRBV13	TRBJ2-1	CASSPPGTGLFNEQFF
TRBV28	TRBJ2-7	CASMDPTYEQYF
TRBV4-3	TRBJ1-5	CASSQGTGQPQHF
TRBV29-1	TRBJ2-3	CSGSGLAGTTDTQYF
TRBV28	TRBJ2-5	CASSLGTGFSSQYF
TRBV14	TRBJ1-2	CASSHPYSAGYTF
TRBV28	TRBJ2-1	CASTQEGLIYNEQFF
TRBV29-1	TRBJ2-7	CSVEAFVGGGKTSGSYEQYF
TRBV7-9	TRBJ2-7	CASSLAYRGSYEQYF
TRBV29-1	TRBJ2-3	CSIPGQGVDTQYF
TRBV29-1	TRBJ2-3	CSVGSYEDRGTDTQYF
TRBV28	TRBJ2-7	CASSLVERIYEQYF
TRBV7-3	TRBJ1-1	CASSYSAGDTEAFF
TRBV9	TRBJ2-3	CASSGGAGVADTQYF
TRBV30	TRBJ2-1	CAWRQGAASEQFF
TRBV24-1	TRBJ2-7	CATSDPGRGSYEQYF
TRBV20-1	TRBJ2-5	CSASRGMETQYF
TRBV20-1	TRBJ2-7	CSAPVGREFTYEQYF
TRBV9	TRBJ2-1	CASSVGGQPNEQFF
TRBV13	TRBJ2-2	CASSRRTVTGELFF
TRBV27	TRBJ2-7	CASSLPTSDEQYF
TRBV27	TRBJ1-5	CASSLSQDRVQPQHF
TRBV19	TRBJ2-5	CASSRDRGETQYF
TRBV29-1	TRBJ2-7	CSGGSGEHEQYF
TRBV20-1	TRBJ2-1	CSAPRETSYNEQFF
TRBV29-1	TRBJ1-2	CSVPLYLGGYTF
TRBV28	TRBJ2-1	CASSLTSGFYNEQFF
TRBV4-2	TRBJ2-5	CASSQDAPLGQETQYF
TRBV5-1	TRBJ2-3	CASSAGVVWGPFADTQYF
TRBV15	TRBJ1-1	CATSRGVTEAFF
TRBV5-6	TRBJ2-1	CASSYWGRGSEQFF
TRBV20-1	TRBJ2-5	CSAISLPGLVGEETQYF
TRBV25-1	TRBJ2-7	CASTQGAEQYF
TRBV27	TRBJ2-3	CASSQTSGSTQYF
TRBV14	TRBJ1-5	CASSQGMNQPQHF
TRBV9	TRBJ2-1	CASSAFKPSSEQNEQFF